One sample yielded the 24 T cell receptor beta chains listed below, sequenced in a study of shared clonotypes between healthy human individuals. Profiling relied on immunoSEQ multiplex PCR, and the TCRdb table lists in-frame clones only, not all of them. The table lists around 2,000,000 clones, 85% to 95% of them singletons, with 0.13% in the top ten. The specimen sequenced was naive CD4+ T cells sorted from blood. Subset meaning: CD45RA+ positively selected. The receptors stem from a man between 18 and 35 years old in good health.

V is TRBV30 and J is TRBJ2-5; D uncertain. The CDR3 is made up of 14 amino acids. The V gene's germline CDR1 is GTSNPN and CDR2 SVGIG (reference sequence). V lost 7 bases to trimming and J lost 4 bases, with 19 bases between them. The CDR3 DNA is TGTGCCTCCCATCGGGTGGCTATTCGAGAGACCCAGTACTTC. It codes for CASHRVAIRETQYF.

The chain uses TRBV7-9 and TRBJ2-3; the match to TRBD2 covers 12 bases. V gave up 1 base and J gave up 0 bases; unmatched junction bases: 2. Germline-derived CDR1 and CDR2 are SEHNR and FQNEAQ (reference sequence). The CDR3 contains 17 residues. The CDR3 sequence is CASSLGTSGASTDTQYF. The CDR3 DNA reads as TGTGCCAGCAGCTTAGGGACTAGCGGGGCTAGCACAGATACGCAGTATTTT.

This chain connects TRBV11-2 to TRBJ1-2; D may be TRBD1 (6 bases). Germline lookup yields CDR1 SGHAT and CDR2 FQNNGV. V was pared by 3 bases and J by 4 bases, with 9 bases between. This CDR3 has 13 amino acids. Here the CDR3 DNA reads TGTGCCAGCAGCTTGGACAGAACCTATGGCTACACCTTC. This translates into CASSLDRTYGYTF.

The chain carries TRBV6-1 and TRBJ1-6; 10 positions match TRBD1. This CDR3 region has 14 residues. Germline assignment: CDR1 MNHNS and CDR2 SASEGT. V dropped 7 bases and J dropped 7; count of bases not matched to a gene: 4. The CDR3 is CASNGQGGNSPLHF. The CDR3 DNA is TGTGCCAGCAACGGACAGGGGGGAAATTCACCCCTCCACTTT.

The chain links TRBV18 to TRBJ2-5, with TRBD2 as a possible D gene (5 bases). Germline V gene lookup returns CDR1 KGHSH and CDR2 LQKENI. This CDR3 is 20 amino acids long. The V and J ends lost 3 bases and 3 bases respectively, with 29 bases between them. The CDR3 here is CASSPRRSGILHRPKETQYF. The CDR3 DNA follows: TGTGCCAGCTCACCCAGGAGGAGTGGCATCCTTCACCGACCGAAAGAGACCCAGTACTTC.

The rearrangement links TRBV5-1 to TRBJ1-4, with 10 nucleotides matching TRBD1. This CDR3 region has 14 residues. The trim removed 5 bases at V and 8 bases at J, leaving 6 bases unmatched. CDR1 and CDR2 from the germline V gene are SGHRS and YFSETQ. CDR3 region: CASSNGQGGEKLFF. The CDR3 nucleotides read TGCGCCAGCAGTAACGGACAGGGGGGAGAAAAACTGTTTTTT.

The chain carries TRBV5-1 and TRBJ1-1, with D perhaps matching TRBD1 (5 bases). This CDR3 is built from 16 residues. V gave up 5 bases and J gave up 1 base, with 18 bases separating them. The V gene's germline CDR1 is SGHRS and CDR2 YFSETQ. CDR3 in amino acids: CASRRGSGQANTEAFF. The CDR3 DNA reads TGCGCCAGCAGGAGGGGATCGGGGCAGGCGAACACTGAAGCTTTCTTT. The full variable domain, its missing parts supplied by reference TRBV5-1 and TRBJ1-1, is KAGVTQTPRYLIKTRGQQVTLSCSPISGHRSVSWYQQTPGQGLQFLFEYFSETQRNKGNFPGRFSGRQFSNSRSEMNVSTLELGDSALYLCASRRGSGQANTEAFFGQGTRLTVV.

The chain links TRBV6-4 to TRBJ1-6; D remains unclear. This CDR3 comprises 14 residues. The V end lost 9 bases, the J end lost 0 bases, and 9 bases lay between the germline ends. CDR1 is MRHNA and CDR2 is SNTAGT in the germline V gene. The CDR3 sequence: CARPESSYNSPLHF. The CDR3 DNA is TGTGCCAGACCGGAGAGCTCCTATAATTCACCCCTCCACTTT.

The chain uses TRBV12-2 and TRBJ1-1; TRBD1, the D gene given by the table, was not confirmed from the DNA. TRBV12-2 is listed as a pseudogene. The CDR3 extends over 16 amino acids. The DNA of the CDR3 is TGTGCAAGTCGCTTAAGGGTAGGGGGCGAGAACACTGAAGCTTTCTTT. Amino acid sequence: CASRLRVGGENTEAFF.

This rearrangement joins TRBV7-3 to TRBJ1-1; a weak D match, TRBD1 (5 bases). Trimming removed 5 bases at V and 7 bases at J, with 23 bases between. Germline CDR1 reads SGHTA; CDR2 reads FQGTGA. The CDR3 is 16 residues long. The CDR3 coding sequence is TGTGCCAGCAGCCTTACCCACAATACCCCAACAGGTGAAGCTTTCTTT. Its translation: CASSLTHNTPTGEAFF.

This chain joins TRBV5-1 and TRBJ2-2; D gene ambiguous. V gave up 0 bases and J gave up 5 bases, with 20 bases separating them. The germline CDR1 and CDR2 sequences are SGHRS and YFSETQ. This CDR3 has 18 residues. The CDR3 nucleotides are TGCGCCAGCAGCTTGGACCCTACCGGGTTTACCGGAACCGGGGAGCTGTTTTTT. Translation: CASSLDPTGFTGTGELFF.

This clone was observed a single time. CDR3 DNA sequence: TGTGCCAGCAGCGCCCGGGACAGGGTGTTCGTC. It yields the protein CASSARDRVFV. The chain carries TRBV7-9 and TRBJ2-7; 9 bases match TRBD1. This CDR3 has 11 amino acids. Germline CDR1 reads SEHNR; CDR2 reads FQNEAQ (reference sequence).

The chain is built from TRBV10-2 and TRBJ2-3, with D unclear. Germline V gene lookup returns CDR1 WSHSY and CDR2 SAAADI. V lost 0 bases and J 8 bases, leaving 12 bases between the germline ends. The CDR3 consists of 14 residues. The CDR3 sequence: CASSESTVGRTQYF. As DNA, the CDR3 is TGCGCCAGCAGTGAGTCGACCGTAGGACGTACGCAGTATTTT.

On this clone itself: This sample also contains other DNA sequences that code for the same CDR3. This chain links TRBV7-9 with TRBJ2-5; possible D gene TRBD2, 6 bases. The CDR3 has 12 residues. Germline V gives CDR1 SEHNR, CDR2 FQNEAQ (reference sequence). Trimming took off 3 bases at V and 4 bases at J, with 6 bases between the two ends. Here the CDR3 DNA reads TGTGCCAGCAGCTTCGGGGGAGAGACCCAGTACTTC. Protein sequence: CASSFGGETQYF.

The chain uses TRBV4-1 and TRBJ1-2, with D possibly being TRBD1 (6 bases). The CDR3 length is 14 residues. V was shortened by 0 bases and J by 8 bases, with 13 bases between the two germline ends. Germline V gene data show CDR1 as MGHRA and CDR2 as YSYEKL. CDR3 in DNA: TGCGCCAGCAGCCAAGAGGGGGCAGGTGGCGGCTACACCTTC. It encodes CASSQEGAGGGYTF.

Concerning this clone itself: Within the sample, other DNA sequences also encode this same CDR3. This sequence joins TRBV6-1 and TRBJ1-5; no reliable D call. V was cut by 1 base and J by 0 bases, with 1 base left in between. The CDR3 has 13 residues. CDR1 is MNHNS and CDR2 is SASEGT in the germline V gene. CDR3 in amino acids: CASSEVSNQPQHF. For the CDR3, the DNA is TGTGCCAGCAGTGAAGTTAGCAATCAGCCCCAGCATTTT.

The chain recombines TRBV5-4 with TRBJ1-5; possible D gene TRBD1, 6 bases. The germline V gene encodes CDR1 SGHNT and CDR2 YYREEE (reference sequence). The CDR3 covers 13 residues. V was cut by 4 bases and J by 4 bases, with 9 bases left in between. The CDR3 loop is CASSTGINQPQHF. CDR3 DNA: TGTGCCAGCAGCACAGGGATAAATCAGCCCCAGCATTTT.

This chain uses TRBV6-6 with TRBJ1-2; 8 nucleotides match TRBD1. CDR3 length equals 13 residues. The V and J ends lost 9 bases and 2 bases, in that order; junction bases with no gene match: 5. CDR1 is MNHNY, CDR2 SVGAGI, per germline (reference sequence). CDR3 residues: CASRTGTNYGYTF. The CDR3, as DNA: TGTGCCAGTCGGACAGGGACCAACTATGGCTACACCTTC.

V usage is TRBV5-1 and J usage is TRBJ2-7, with 9 bases aligning to TRBD2. Germline CDR1 is SGHRS and CDR2 is YFSETQ. V dropped 4 bases and J dropped 7; count of bases not matched to a gene: 9. The length of the CDR3 is 14 residues. The CDR3, as DNA: TGCGCCAGCAGCGACGCCGGGACTAGCAGAGAGCAGTACTTC. As protein: CASSDAGTSREQYF.

Worth noting for this clone: Other DNA sequences in the sample encode the same CDR3. V gene TRBV5-1 combines with J gene TRBJ2-5; D tentatively fits TRBD1 or TRBD2 (5 bases each). This CDR3 region has 14 residues. V was trimmed by 4 bases and J by 2 bases, leaving 12 bases between them. Germline V lookup: CDR1 SGHRS, CDR2 YFSETQ. CDR3 loop: CASSPRGAQETQYF. The DNA of the CDR3 is TGCGCCAGCAGCCCGAGGGGTGCTCAAGAGACCCAGTACTTC.

V usage is TRBV25-1 and J usage is TRBJ1-2; D is perhaps TRBD1 (6 bases). Germline CDR1 MGHDK, CDR2 SYGVNS. V was trimmed by 2 bases and J by 8 bases, leaving 12 bases between them. The CDR3 contains 13 residues. The CDR3: CASSEPTGTGYTF. The CDR3 bases are TGTGCCAGCAGTGAACCCACAGGGACCGGCTACACCTTC.

The V and J genes are TRBV4-1 and TRBJ1-6, with TRBD1 as a possible D gene (5 bases). V gave up 0 bases and J gave up 11 bases, with 17 bases separating them. CDR1 is MGHRA, CDR2 YSYEKL, per germline. The CDR3 length is 16 residues. The CDR3 coding sequence is TGCGCCAGCAGCCAAGAGCCGGGGACCAACCCGCCACCCCTCCACTTT. Translation: CASSQEPGTNPPPLHF.

A remark on this clone: Other DNA variants within this sample encode the same CDR3. The chain carries TRBV18 and TRBJ1-1; D not certain. The CDR3 length is 13 residues. Trimming took off 5 bases at V and 0 bases at J, with 7 bases between the two ends. CDR1 KGHSH and CDR2 LQKENI come from the germline V gene. The CDR3 loop reads CASSGEMNTEAFF. CDR3 nucleotides: TGTGCCAGCTCAGGGGAGATGAACACTGAAGCTTTCTTT.

The J gene is TRBJ1-1, the V gene TRBV2, with 7 bases that match TRBD1. Trimming took 7 bases from V and 12 from J; bases not matched to a gene: 8. Germline-derived CDR1 and CDR2 are SNHLY and FYNNEI. CDR3 length equals 11 residues. CDR3: CASTIGQVPFF. The DNA of the CDR3 is TGTGCCAGCACTATCGGACAGGTACCTTTCTTT.